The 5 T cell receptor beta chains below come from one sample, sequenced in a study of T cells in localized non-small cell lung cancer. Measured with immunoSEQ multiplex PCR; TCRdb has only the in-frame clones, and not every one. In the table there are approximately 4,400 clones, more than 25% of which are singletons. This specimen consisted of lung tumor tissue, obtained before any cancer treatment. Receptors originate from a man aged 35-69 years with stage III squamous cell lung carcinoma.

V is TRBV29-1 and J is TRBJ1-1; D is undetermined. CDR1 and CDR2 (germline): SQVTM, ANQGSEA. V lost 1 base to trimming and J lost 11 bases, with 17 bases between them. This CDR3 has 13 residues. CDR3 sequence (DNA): TGCAGCGTTGAAGGGACGAGACTCATGCGGGCTTTCTTT. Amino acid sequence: CSVEGTRLMRAFF. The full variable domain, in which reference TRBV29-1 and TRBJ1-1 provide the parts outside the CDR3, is SAVISQKPSRDICQRGTSLTIQCQVDSQVTMMFWYRQQPGQSLTLIATANQGSEATYESGFVIDKFPISRPNLTFSTLTVSNMSPEDSSIYLCSVEGTRLMRAFFGQGTRLTVV.

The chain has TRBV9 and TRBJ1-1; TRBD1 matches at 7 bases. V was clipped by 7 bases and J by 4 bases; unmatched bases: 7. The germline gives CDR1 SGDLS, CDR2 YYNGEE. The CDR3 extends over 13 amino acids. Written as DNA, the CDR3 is TGTGCCAGCCGCGACAGGGCGGTCACTGAAGCTTTCTTT. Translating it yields CASRDRAVTEAFF.

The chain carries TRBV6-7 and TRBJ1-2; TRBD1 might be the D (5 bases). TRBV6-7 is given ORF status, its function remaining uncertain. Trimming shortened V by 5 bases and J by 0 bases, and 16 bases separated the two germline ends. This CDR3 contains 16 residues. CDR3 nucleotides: TGTGCCAGCAGTGGGGGGGAGGGATTCTCTAACTATGGCTACACCTTC. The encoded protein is CASSGGEGFSNYGYTF.

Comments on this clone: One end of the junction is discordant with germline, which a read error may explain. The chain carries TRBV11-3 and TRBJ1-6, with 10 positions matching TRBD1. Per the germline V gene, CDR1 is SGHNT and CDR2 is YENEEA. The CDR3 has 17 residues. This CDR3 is CASSPGGPGQGNSSLHF. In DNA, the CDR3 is TGTGCCAGCAGCCCAGGGGGTCCGGGACAGGGGAATTCATCCCTCCACTTT.

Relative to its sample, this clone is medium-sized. CDR3 sequence (DNA): TGTGCCAGCAGTTCAAATCCGACGACAGGAGGCTACACCTTC. It translates to CASSSNPTTGGYTF. The V call is TRBV6-8, the J call TRBJ1-2, with a weak D call TRBD1 (6 bases). Trimming pared 4 bases from V and 8 bases from J, leaving 17 bases between. There are 14 residues in the CDR3. CDR1 and CDR2 from the germline V gene are MNHGY and SAAAGT.